This T cell receptor (beta chain) was sequenced for a study of technical replicates of blood from a handful of donors. Data came from immunoSEQ multiplex PCR; TCRdb stores just in-frame clones and leaves some out. This table has 55,000 to 75,000 clones, 85% to 95% appearing once. This TCR was recovered from a human donor in good health. Some clones in this sample may be carry-over from other donors' samples. Input material: PBMCs.

The CDR3 DNA reads TGTGCCAGCAGCGGGTGGGCTGGGGAGACCCAGTACTTC. Protein product: CASSGWAGETQYF. The V call is TRBV7-2, the J call TRBJ2-5, with D unresolved. Trimming took off 5 bases at V and 5 bases at J, with 12 bases between the two ends. Looked up from germline, CDR1 is SGHTA and CDR2 is FQGNSA. There are 13 residues in the CDR3.